This note documents a single TCR beta chain sequence. The data stem from a study of monozygotic twins with cystic fibrosis. Study-wide context: Library input was around 3.2 micrograms of fragmented DNA, with about 15 PCR cycles.

The CDR3 spans 13 residues. CDR1 is MNHEY, CDR2 SMNVEV, per germline (reference sequence). V dropped 9 bases and J dropped 7; count of bases not matched to a gene: 10. The table came from immunoSEQ multiplex PCR; TCRdb's copy has only in-frame clones and leaves some out. Counted here are around 35,000 clones, over 75% occurring once; the ten biggest clones make up under 2%. This chain connects TRBV27 to TRBJ2-7; 9 bases map to TRBD2. The receptor comes from a girl aged 2 to 9 with cystic fibrosis. The sample taken for sequencing was blood. CDR3 DNA sequence: TGTGCCAGTGGGGGACTAGCTGCGGGAGAGCAGTACTTC. Protein sequence: CASGGLAAGEQYF.